The clone carrying this TCR beta chain was observed many times. Its cognate antigen is unknown. The CDR3 runs 12 residues. CDR1 is LGHNA and CDR2 is YNFKEQ in the germline V gene. V lost 0 bases and J 6 bases, leaving 6 bases between the germline ends. These data originate in a study of T cell repertoires in cytomegalovirus infection. General study points: In two of eight donors, the top clonotype was HLA-C-restricted CMV-specific. Cumulative public TCR beta family frequency identified CMV carriers with the relevant HLA.

From the reads, TCRdb called clonotypes with MiXCR, one entry per CDR3 protein. The sample shows more than 500,000 distinct CDR3 sequences, approximately 15% of them seen only once. The sequence derives from a human donor in good health (CMV status not recorded). Some clones in this sample may be carry-over from other donors' samples. The J gene is TRBJ2-7, the V gene TRBV4-2; no definite D call. Sequenced: CD8+ T cells from PBMCs. The CDR3, as DNA: TGTGCCAGCAGCCAAGATCAGTTCGAGCAGTACTTC. Its protein is CASSQDQFEQYF.